Following are 13 T cell receptor beta chains from one sample sequenced in a study of blood T cell repertoires in COVID-19. TCRdb's table, derived via immunoSEQ multiplex PCR, lists solely in-frame clones and lacks some. The sample records more than 200,000 clones, 85% to 90% being singletons. Sequenced: peripheral blood. The source of these receptors is a man aged 50-59 years with COVID-19, enrolled during active disease.

This clone was seen only a few times. V gene TRBV10-3 combines with J gene TRBJ2-7; 10 positions agree with TRBD2. Germline assignment: CDR1 ENHRY and CDR2 SYGVKD. The V segment lost 4 bases and the J segment 1 base; nucleotides outside the gene matches: 10. CDR3 length: 17 residues. CDR3 sequence (DNA): TGTGCCATCAGTGGAATCACTAGCGGGAAGATATCCTACGAGCAGTACTTC. Residues: CAISGITSGKISYEQYF.

The chain combines TRBV18 with TRBJ1-2; TRBD1 aligns across 9 bases. Germline CDR1 and CDR2: KGHSH and LQKENI. The CDR3 consists of 14 residues. The V gene end was trimmed by 3 bases and the J gene end by 6 bases; junction bases not matched to a gene: 5. The DNA of the CDR3 is TGTGCCAGCTCACCCCCAGGGACAGGGAATGGCTACACCTTC. As protein: CASSPPGTGNGYTF.

The gene calls are TRBV2 and TRBJ2-1, with 8 positions matching TRBD2. The CDR3 is 15 amino acids. The J segment lost 5 bases and the V segment lost 5 bases, leaving 8 bases of the junction unmatched. Germline values: CDR1 SNHLY, CDR2 FYNNEI. CDR3 amino acids: CASSRAGVTNNEQFF. CDR3 DNA: TGTGCCAGCAGTCGAGCGGGAGTGACGAACAATGAGCAGTTCTTC.

The rearrangement uses TRBV7-2 and TRBJ1-1; perhaps TRBD1 as D (6 bases). V was trimmed by 2 bases and J by 0 bases, leaving 16 bases between them. The V gene's germline CDR1 is SGHTA and CDR2 FQGNSA. The CDR3 contains 17 residues. The DNA for the CDR3 is TGTGCCAGCAGCTTACCGCAGGGGAGTTTCTTGAACACTGAAGCTTTCTTT. This translates into CASSLPQGSFLNTEAFF.

The chain combines TRBV5-4 with TRBJ2-7, with D possibly TRBD2 on 6 matching bases. CDR3 length: 15 amino acids. Trimming cost V 3 bases and J 2 bases, with 15 bases left between them. Germline CDR1 is SGHNT and CDR2 is YYREEE (reference sequence). The chain's CDR3 is CASSSRAGATYEQYF. The CDR3 region has the DNA TGTGCCAGCAGCTCGAGAGCGGGCGCTACCTACGAGCAGTACTTC.

This clone appeared a single time. The genes are TRBV5-1 and TRBJ2-1; D is possibly TRBD1 (5 bases). The CDR3 is 14 residues long. V lost 2 bases, J lost 5 bases, and 11 bases lay in between. Germline lookup yields CDR1 SGHRS and CDR2 YFSETQ. CDR3 coding DNA: TGCGCCAGCAGCTTCCAGGGATCCAACAATGAGCAGTTCTTC. It translates to CASSFQGSNNEQFF.

V gene TRBV28 combines with J gene TRBJ1-5; TRBD1 agrees at 8 bases. The CDR3 consists of 14 residues. The germline CDR1 and CDR2 sequences are MDHEN and SYDVKM. Losses at the gene ends were 4 bases for V and 5 bases for J; bases not matched to a gene: 4. The CDR3 loop reads CASSSGQGDQPQHF. CDR3 DNA: TGTGCCAGCAGTTCCGGACAGGGAGATCAGCCCCAGCATTTT.

The chain is built from TRBV19 and TRBJ1-1; 10 bases line up with TRBD1. Germline CDR1 reads LNHDA; CDR2 reads SQIVND (reference sequence). V shed 5 bases, J shed 4 bases, and the junction held 10 bases outside the gene matches. CDR3 length: 16 amino acids. The CDR3 region is CASSDTTGGLGTEAFF. In DNA form, the CDR3 reads TGTGCCAGTAGTGACACGACAGGGGGCTTGGGCACTGAAGCTTTCTTT.

The chain couples TRBV10-3 to TRBJ2-1; TRBD1 matches at 7 bases. The germline CDR1 and CDR2 sequences are ENHRY and SYGVKD. The CDR3 is 16 amino acids. J was trimmed by 5 bases and V by 6 bases; bases with no gene match: 13. The CDR3 DNA follows: TGTGCCATCAGGGAAGACAGGGCGTTAGTTGACAATGAGCAGTTCTTC. This encodes CAIREDRALVDNEQFF.

The CDR3 sequence is CASSSAGGGFEKLFF. CDR3 nucleotide sequence: TGTGCCAGCAGCTCCGCCGGCGGAGGGTTTGAAAAACTGTTTTTT. This chain uses TRBV6-2 or TRBV6-3 with TRBJ1-4; no firm D call. Germline loops: CDR1 MNHEY, CDR2 SVGEGT. The CDR3 spans 15 residues. Trimming removed 6 bases at V and 7 bases at J, with 18 bases between.

This chain joins TRBV9 and TRBJ1-3, with TRBD1 matching 7 bases. Germline CDR1 is SGDLS and CDR2 is YYNGEE. The junction had 1 base not matched to a gene; V was cut back by 0 bases and J by 4 bases. There are 14 residues in the CDR3. The CDR3 loop is CASSVEDRGNTIYF. CDR3 coding DNA: TGTGCCAGCAGCGTAGAGGACAGGGGAAACACCATATATTTT.

The chain employs TRBV30 and TRBJ1-4; possibly TRBD1 for D (5 bases). The CDR3 consists of 14 residues. The V gene's germline CDR1 is GTSNPN and CDR2 SVGIG (reference sequence). Trimming removed 0 bases at V and 7 bases at J, with 12 bases between. The CDR3 coding sequence is TGTGCCTGGAGTGTAGATGGGGGGGTTGAAAAACTGTTTTTT. It is translated as CAWSVDGGVEKLFF.

This chain links TRBV29-1 with TRBJ2-7; possible D gene TRBD2, 5 bases. CDR1 is SQVTM and CDR2 is ANQGSEA in the germline V gene. The CDR3 loop spans 13 amino acids. Trimming removed 0 bases from V and 6 bases from J, with 12 bases in between. The CDR3 here is CSVEDRRGSEQYF. In nucleotides, the CDR3 is TGCAGCGTTGAAGATCGGAGAGGGAGCGAGCAGTACTTC.